The sequence of this T cell receptor (beta chain) was determined in a study of neurological immune-mediated disorders. Overall study findings and caveats: The greatest degree of TCR clonal expansion was observed in HTLV-1-associated myelopathy, with the lowest in multiple sclerosis, below that of healthy controls. Phylogenetically, 18 of 34 multiple sclerosis patients' repertoires fell into one related-CDR3 cluster, a possible signature.

Many counts were recorded for this clonotype. Its matching antigen is unknown. CDR3 length: 16 amino acids. The V gene lost 2 bases and the J gene lost 5 bases, with 16 bases spanning the gap. Per germline, CDR1 SGHAT and CDR2 FQNNGV. The team produced cDNA through 5'RACE using 10-nucleotide random UMIs. MiXCR, run by TCRdb on the 5' RACE reads, gives a single entry per CDR3 protein. The repertoire consists of 30,000 to 40,000 distinct CDR3 sequences, with 3.5% to 4% occurring once and the leading ten covering around 2%. The sample consisted of PBMCs. The receptor was derived from a man aged 25-45 years with multiple sclerosis. The chain combines TRBV11-2 with TRBJ2-1; D is ambiguous. The CDR3 region has the DNA TGTGCCAGCAGCTTACAGTTGGTAGTCCTAAACAATGAGCAGTTCTTC. Amino acids: CASSLQLVVLNNEQFF.